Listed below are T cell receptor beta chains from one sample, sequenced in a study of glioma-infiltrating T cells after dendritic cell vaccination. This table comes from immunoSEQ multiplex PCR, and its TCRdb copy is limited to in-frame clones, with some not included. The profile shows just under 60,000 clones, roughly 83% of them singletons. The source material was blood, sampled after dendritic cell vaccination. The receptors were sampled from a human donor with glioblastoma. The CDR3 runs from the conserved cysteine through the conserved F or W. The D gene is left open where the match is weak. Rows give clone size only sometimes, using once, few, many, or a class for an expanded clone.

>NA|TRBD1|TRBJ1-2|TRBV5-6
TGTGCCAGCAGCGATGACAGGGGGCGTTATGGCTACACCTTC
CASSDDRGRYGYTF
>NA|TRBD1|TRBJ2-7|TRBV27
TGTGCCAGCAGCCCGGGGACAGGGGGCAACGAGCAGTACTTC
CASSPGTGGNEQYF
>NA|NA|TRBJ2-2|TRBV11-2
TGTGCCAGCAGCCGATATTTCTCGGGGGGCGTTAGCGGGGAGCTGTTTTTT
CASSRYFSGGVSGELFF
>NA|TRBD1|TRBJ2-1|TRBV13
TGTGCCAGCAGATCCGGGGGACAGGGGGGTTACAATGAGCAGTTCTTC
CASRSGGQGGYNEQFF
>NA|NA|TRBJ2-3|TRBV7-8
TGTGCCAGCAGCTCAGCGGGCAGGGTAACAGATACGCAGTATTTT
CASSSAGRVTDTQYF
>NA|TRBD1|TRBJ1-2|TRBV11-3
TGTGCCAGCAGCACGCGGGACAGGGGTTTTGGCTACACCTTC
CASSTRDRGFGYTF
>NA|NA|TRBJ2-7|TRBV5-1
TGCGCCAGCAGCTTGGGGCAGGCTGGCTACGAGCAGTACTTC
CASSLGQAGYEQYF
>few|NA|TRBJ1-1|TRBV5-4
TGTGCCAGCAGCTTCGGGACACCTGAAGCTTTCTTT
CASSFGTPEAFF
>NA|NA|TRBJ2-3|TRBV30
TGTGCCTGGAAGGGGGGGGGCCACACAGATACGCAGTATTTT
CAWKGGGHTDTQYF
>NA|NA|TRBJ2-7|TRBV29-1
TGCAGCGTGAGGACAGCCAAATCCTACGAGCAGTACTTC
CSVRTAKSYEQYF
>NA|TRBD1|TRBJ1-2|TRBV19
TGTGCCAGTATCCCGACAGGGGGCCACTATGGCTACACCTTC
CASIPTGGHYGYTF
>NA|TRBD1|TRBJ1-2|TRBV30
TGTGCCTGGAGTGTACGGGACAGGGGTTGGTATGGCTACACCTTC
CAWSVRDRGWYGYTF
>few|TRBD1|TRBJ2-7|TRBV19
TGTGCCAGTAGTTCTACCGGACAGGGAACCTACGAGCAGTACTTC
CASSSTGQGTYEQYF
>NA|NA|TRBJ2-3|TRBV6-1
TGTGCCAGCAGTGACCCCCGCAGGGTCGAAGATACGCAGTATTTT
CASSDPRRVEDTQYF
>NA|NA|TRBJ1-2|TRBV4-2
TGTGCCAGCAGCCAAGGACAGGATGGCTACACCTTC
CASSQGQDGYTF
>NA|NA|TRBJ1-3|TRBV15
TGTGCCACCAGCAGAGAGGGGCCAGGGGTCGGAAACACCATATATTTT
CATSREGPGVGNTIYF
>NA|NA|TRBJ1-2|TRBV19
TGTGCCAGTAGCCAGATTAAGACAGTTAAGGGAGGCTACACCTTC
CASSQIKTVKGGYTF
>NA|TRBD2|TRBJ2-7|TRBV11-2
TGTGCCAGCAGCACTAGCGGGGGGGACTCCTACGAGCAGTACTTC
CASSTSGGDSYEQYF
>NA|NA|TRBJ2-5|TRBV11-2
TGTGCCAGCAGCTTAGTCTCCGAAGAGACCCAGTACTTC
CASSLVSEETQYF
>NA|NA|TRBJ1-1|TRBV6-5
TGTGCCAGCAAGAGAGGCCGGGATACTGAAGCTTTCTTT
CASKRGRDTEAFF
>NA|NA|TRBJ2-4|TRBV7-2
TGTGCCAGCAGCTTACCCGGGGCCAAAAACATTCAGTACTTC
CASSLPGAKNIQYF
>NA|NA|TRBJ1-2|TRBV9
TGTGCCAGCAGCGTAGGGGGGCAAGGCTACACCTTC
CASSVGGQGYTF
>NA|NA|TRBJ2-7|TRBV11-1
TGTGCCAGCAGCTTAGATCTCAGGTCCCACGAGCAGTACTTC
CASSLDLRSHEQYF
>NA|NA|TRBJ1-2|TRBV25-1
TGTGCCAGCAGTGAACAGGGAGGGGTGGGTGGCTACACCTTC
CASSEQGGVGGYTF
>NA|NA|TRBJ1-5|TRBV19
TGTGCCAGTCGGTCGTGGGGAGGAGCCGATCAGCCCCAGCATTTT
CASRSWGGADQPQHF
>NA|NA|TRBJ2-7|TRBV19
TGTGCCAGTAGTATGGCCCTCTCGGCAGGGTTCTACGAGCAGTACTTC
CASSMALSAGFYEQYF
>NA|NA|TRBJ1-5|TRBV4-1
TGCGCCAGCAGCCAATTCGCACCGACAGGCTCCGGCAATCAGCCCCAGCATTTT
CASSQFAPTGSGNQPQHF
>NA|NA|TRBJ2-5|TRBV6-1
TGTGCCAGCAGTGTCAGGCTTCCCGAGACCCAGTACTTC
CASSVRLPETQYF
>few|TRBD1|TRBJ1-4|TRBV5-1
TGCGCCAGCAGCCCCCCTAGACAGGGAATACCGAATGAAAAACTGTTTTTT
CASSPPRQGIPNEKLFF
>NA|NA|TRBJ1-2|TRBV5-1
TGCGCCAGCAGCCCGACGGTGGGAGCCTCTAACTATGGCTACACCTTC
CASSPTVGASNYGYTF
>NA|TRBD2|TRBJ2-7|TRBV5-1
TGCGCCAGCGGGACTAGCGGGGGCCCGTCCTACGAGCAGTACTTC
CASGTSGGPSYEQYF
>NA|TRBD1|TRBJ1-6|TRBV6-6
TGTGCCAGCAGGGAGACAGGGGGCTTAAGACCCCTCCACTTT
CASRETGGLRPLHF
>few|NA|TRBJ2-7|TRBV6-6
TGTGCCAGCAGTTACGTAGGGGAGGGGGGGTTCTACGAGCAGTACTTC
CASSYVGEGGFYEQYF
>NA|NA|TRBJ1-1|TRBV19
TGTGCCAGTAGCCCCCGGGGGGGGAGGGGCCGCCTCACTGAAGCTTTCTTT
CASSPRGGRGRLTEAFF
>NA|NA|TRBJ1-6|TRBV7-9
TGTGCCAGCAGCTCAGGAGACAGAATATTCTATAATTCACCCCTCCACTTT
CASSSGDRIFYNSPLHF
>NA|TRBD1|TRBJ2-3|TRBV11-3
TGTGCCAGCGGCCCTAACAGGGGCCAGACGCAGTATTTT
CASGPNRGQTQYF